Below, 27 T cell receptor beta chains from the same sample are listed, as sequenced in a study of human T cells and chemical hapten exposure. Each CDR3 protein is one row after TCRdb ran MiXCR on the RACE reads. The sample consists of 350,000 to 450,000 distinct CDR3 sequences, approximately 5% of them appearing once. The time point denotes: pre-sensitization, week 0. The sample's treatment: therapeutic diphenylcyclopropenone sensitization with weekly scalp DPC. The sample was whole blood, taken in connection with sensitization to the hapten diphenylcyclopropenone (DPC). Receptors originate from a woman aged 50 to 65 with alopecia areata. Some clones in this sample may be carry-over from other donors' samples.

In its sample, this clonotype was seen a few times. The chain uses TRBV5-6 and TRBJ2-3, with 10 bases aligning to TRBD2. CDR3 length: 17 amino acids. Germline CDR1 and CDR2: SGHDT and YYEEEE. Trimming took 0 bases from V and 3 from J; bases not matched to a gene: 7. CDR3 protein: CASSLASGRDLTDTQYF. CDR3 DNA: TGTGCCAGCAGCTTGGCGAGCGGGAGGGATTTAACAGATACGCAGTATTTT.

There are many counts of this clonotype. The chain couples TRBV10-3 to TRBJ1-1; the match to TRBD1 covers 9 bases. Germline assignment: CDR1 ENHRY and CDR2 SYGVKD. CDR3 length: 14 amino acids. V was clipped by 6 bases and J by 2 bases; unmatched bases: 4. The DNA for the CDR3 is TGTGCCATCAGCGGGACAGGGTTCAACACTGAAGCTTTCTTT. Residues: CAISGTGFNTEAFF.

The CDR3 DNA reads as TGCAGTGCTCCTCTAGCGTCTAGCACAGATACGCAGTATTTT. It encodes CSAPLASSTDTQYF. J is TRBJ2-3 and V is TRBV20-1, with D perhaps matching TRBD2 (6 bases). This CDR3 spans 14 amino acids. The V end lost 5 bases, the J end lost 0 bases, and 12 bases lay between the germline ends. Germline values: CDR1 DFQATT, CDR2 SNEGSKA (reference sequence).

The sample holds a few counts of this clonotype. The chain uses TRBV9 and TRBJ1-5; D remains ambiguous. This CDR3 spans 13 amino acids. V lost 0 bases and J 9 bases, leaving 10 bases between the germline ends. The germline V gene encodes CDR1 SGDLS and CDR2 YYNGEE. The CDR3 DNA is TGTGCCAGCAGCGTAGATTGGGAGCGGCCCCAGCATTTT. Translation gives CASSVDWERPQHF.

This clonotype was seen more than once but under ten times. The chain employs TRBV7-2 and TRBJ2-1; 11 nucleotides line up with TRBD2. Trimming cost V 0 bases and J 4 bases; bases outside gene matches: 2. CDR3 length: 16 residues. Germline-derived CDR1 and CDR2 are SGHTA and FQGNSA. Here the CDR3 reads CASSLAIAGGYNEQFF. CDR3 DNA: TGTGCCAGCAGCTTAGCCATAGCGGGGGGGTACAATGAGCAGTTCTTC.

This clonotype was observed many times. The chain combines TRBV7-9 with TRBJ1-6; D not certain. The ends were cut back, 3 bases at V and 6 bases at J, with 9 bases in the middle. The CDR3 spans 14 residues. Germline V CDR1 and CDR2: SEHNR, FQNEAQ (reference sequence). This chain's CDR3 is CASSFEAVNSPLHF. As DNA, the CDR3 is TGTGCCAGCAGCTTCGAGGCCGTTAATTCACCCCTCCACTTT. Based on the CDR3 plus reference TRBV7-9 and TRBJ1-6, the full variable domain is DTGVSQNPRHKITKRGQNVTFRCDPISEHNRLYWYRQTLGQGPEFLTYFQNEAQLEKSRLLSDRFSAERPKGSFSTLEIQRTEQGDSAMYLCASSFEAVNSPLHFGNGTRLTVT.

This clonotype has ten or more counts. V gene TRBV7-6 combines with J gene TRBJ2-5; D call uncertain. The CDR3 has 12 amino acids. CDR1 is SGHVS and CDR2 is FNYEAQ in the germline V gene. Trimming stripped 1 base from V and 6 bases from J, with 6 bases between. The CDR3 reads CASSLEEKTQYF. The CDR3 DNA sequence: TGTGCCAGCAGCTTAGAAGAAAAGACCCAGTACTTC.

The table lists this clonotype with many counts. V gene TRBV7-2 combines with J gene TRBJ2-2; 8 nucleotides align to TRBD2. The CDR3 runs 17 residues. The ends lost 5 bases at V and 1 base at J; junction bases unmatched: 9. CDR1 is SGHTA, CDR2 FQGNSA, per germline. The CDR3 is CASSQPLTSENTGELFF. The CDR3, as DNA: TGTGCCAGCAGCCAGCCCCTGACTAGCGAGAACACCGGGGAGCTGTTTTTT.

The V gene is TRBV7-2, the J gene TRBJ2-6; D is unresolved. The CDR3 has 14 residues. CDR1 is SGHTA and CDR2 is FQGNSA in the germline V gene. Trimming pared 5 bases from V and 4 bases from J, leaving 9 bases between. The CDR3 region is CASSPAGGANVLTF. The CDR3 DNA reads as TGTGCCAGCAGCCCAGCCGGCGGGGCCAACGTCCTGACTTTC.

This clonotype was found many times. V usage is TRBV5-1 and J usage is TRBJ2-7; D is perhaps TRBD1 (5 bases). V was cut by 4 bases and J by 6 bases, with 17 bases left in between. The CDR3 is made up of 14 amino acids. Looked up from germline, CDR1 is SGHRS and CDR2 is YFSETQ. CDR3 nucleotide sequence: TGCGCCAGCAGCGCCTCCGAGAGAAGGGGCGAGCAGTACTTC. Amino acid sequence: CASSASERRGEQYF.

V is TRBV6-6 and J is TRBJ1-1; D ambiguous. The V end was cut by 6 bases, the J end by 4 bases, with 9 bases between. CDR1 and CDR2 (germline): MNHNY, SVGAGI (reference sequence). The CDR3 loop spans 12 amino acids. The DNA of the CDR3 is TGTGCCAGCAGACACGGTGGCACTGAAGCTTTCTTT. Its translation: CASRHGGTEAFF.

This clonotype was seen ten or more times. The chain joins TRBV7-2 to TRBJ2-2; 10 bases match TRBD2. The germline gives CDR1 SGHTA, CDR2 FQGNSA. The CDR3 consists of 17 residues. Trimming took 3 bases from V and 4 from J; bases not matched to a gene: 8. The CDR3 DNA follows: TGTGCCAGCAGCTTTCCAGCGGGGGGGCCGGGCACCGGGGAGCTGTTTTTT. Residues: CASSFPAGGPGTGELFF.

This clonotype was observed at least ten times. The CDR3 here is CASSLGTSGGYQETQYF. The CDR3 bases are TGTGCCAGCAGCCTAGGGACTAGCGGGGGCTACCAAGAGACCCAGTACTTC. The chain is built from TRBV7-2 and TRBJ2-5; TRBD2 matches 14 bases. The CDR3 totals 17 residues. The germline gives CDR1 SGHTA, CDR2 FQGNSA. V lost 5 bases to trimming and J lost 0 bases; unmatched junction nucleotides: 5.

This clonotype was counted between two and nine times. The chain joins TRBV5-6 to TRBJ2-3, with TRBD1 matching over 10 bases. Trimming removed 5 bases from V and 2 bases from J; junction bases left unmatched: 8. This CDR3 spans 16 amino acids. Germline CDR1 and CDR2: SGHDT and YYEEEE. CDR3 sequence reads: CASRRRDRGPTDTQYF. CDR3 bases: TGTGCCAGCAGACGCCGGGACAGGGGTCCCACAGATACGCAGTATTTT.

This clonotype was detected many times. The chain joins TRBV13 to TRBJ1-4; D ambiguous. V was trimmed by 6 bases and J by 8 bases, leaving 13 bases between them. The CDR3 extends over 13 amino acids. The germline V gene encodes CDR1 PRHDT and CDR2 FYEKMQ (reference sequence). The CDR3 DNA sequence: TGTGCCAGCAGGAGGTCTATTGGCGAAAAACTGTTTTTT. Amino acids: CASRRSIGEKLFF.

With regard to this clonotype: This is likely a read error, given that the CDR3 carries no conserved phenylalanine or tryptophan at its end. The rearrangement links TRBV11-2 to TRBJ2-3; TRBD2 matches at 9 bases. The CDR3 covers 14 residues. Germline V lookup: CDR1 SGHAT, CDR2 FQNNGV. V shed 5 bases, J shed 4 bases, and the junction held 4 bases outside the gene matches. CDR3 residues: CASSPSGGSDTQYL. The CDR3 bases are TGTGCCAGCAGCCCGAGCGGGGGGTCAGATACGCAGTATCTT.

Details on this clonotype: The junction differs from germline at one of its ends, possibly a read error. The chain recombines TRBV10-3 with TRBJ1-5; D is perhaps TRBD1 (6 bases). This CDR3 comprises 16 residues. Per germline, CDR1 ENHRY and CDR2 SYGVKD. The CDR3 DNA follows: TGTACCATCAGTGAAACCGGGACACCTAGCAATCAGCCCCAGCATTTT. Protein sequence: CTISETGTPSNQPQHF.

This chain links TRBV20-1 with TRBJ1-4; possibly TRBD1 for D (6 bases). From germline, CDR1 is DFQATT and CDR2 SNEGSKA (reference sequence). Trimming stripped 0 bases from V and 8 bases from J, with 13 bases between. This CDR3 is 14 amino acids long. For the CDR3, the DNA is TGCAGTGCTAGAGAGGGGGGGCTCGGAGAAAAACTGTTTTTT. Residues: CSAREGGLGEKLFF.

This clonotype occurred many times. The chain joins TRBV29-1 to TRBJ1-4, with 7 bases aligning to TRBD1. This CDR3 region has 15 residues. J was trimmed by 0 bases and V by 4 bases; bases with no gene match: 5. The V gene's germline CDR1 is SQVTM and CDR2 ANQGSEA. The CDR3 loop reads CSVAGGRATNEKLFF. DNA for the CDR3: TGCAGCGTTGCAGGGGGGAGAGCAACTAATGAAAAACTGTTTTTT.

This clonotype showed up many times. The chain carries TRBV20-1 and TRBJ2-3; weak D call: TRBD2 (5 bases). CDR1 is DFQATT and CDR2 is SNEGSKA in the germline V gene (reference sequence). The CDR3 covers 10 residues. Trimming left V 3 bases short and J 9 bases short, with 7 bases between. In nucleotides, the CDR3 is TGCAGTGCTAGTTCGGGGACGCAGTATTTT. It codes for CSASSGTQYF.

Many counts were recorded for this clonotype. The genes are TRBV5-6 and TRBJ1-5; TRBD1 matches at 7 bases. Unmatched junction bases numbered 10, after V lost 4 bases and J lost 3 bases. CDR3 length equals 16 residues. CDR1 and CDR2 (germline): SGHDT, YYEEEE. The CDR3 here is CASSLRQGPNNQPQHF. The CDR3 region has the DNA TGTGCCAGCAGCCTTCGACAGGGCCCTAACAATCAGCCCCAGCATTTT.

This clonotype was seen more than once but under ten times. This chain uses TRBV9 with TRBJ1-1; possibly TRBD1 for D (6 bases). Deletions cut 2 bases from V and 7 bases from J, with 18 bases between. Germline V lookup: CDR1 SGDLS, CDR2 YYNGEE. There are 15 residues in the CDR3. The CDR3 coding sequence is TGTGCCAGCAGCGTGAGACAGGTCGAACGGGATGAAGCTTTCTTT. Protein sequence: CASSVRQVERDEAFF.

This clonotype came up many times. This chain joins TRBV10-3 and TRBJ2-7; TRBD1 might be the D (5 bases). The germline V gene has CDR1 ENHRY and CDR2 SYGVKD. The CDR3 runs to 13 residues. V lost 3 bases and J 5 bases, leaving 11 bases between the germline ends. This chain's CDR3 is CAISEEDTHEQYF. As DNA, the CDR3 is TGTGCCATCAGTGAAGAGGACACTCACGAGCAGTACTTC.

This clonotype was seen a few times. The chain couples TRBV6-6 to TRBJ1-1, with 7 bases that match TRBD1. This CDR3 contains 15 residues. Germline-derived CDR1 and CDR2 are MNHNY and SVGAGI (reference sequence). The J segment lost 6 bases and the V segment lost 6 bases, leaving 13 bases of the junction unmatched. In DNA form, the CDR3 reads TGTGCCAGCAGAATTAACAGGGGTGGTAGCGCTGAAGCTTTCTTT. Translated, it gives CASRINRGGSAEAFF.

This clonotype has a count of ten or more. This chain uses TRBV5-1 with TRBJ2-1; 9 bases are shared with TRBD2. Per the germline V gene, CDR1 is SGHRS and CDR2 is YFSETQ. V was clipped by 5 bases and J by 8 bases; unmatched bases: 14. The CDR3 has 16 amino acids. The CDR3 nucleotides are TGCGCCAGCAGGCGGCTCTCGGGACTAGCCCCCGATGAGCAGTTCTTC. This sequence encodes CASRRLSGLAPDEQFF.

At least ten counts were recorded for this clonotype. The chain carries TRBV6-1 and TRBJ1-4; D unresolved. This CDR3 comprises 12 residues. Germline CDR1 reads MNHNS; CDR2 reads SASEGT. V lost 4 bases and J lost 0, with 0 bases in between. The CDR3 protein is CASSATNEKLFF. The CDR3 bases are TGTGCCAGCAGTGCAACTAATGAAAAACTGTTTTTT.

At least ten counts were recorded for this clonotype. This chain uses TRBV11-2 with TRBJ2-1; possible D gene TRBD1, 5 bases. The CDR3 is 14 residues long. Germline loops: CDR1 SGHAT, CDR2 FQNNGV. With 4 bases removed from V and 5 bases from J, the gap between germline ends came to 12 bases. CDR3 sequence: CASSSSGFDNEQFF. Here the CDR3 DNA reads TGTGCCAGCAGCTCCTCAGGGTTTGACAATGAGCAGTTCTTC.